The 18 T cell receptor beta chains below were found in one sample sequenced in a study of T-cell reconstitution after alpha-beta-depleted transplantation in children (dated by TCRdb to between 2015 and 2016). Libraries were constructed by PCR. The run used an Illumina HiSeq 2500. To normalize quantification of the TCRbeta repertoire, the TCR libraries were built with molecular barcoding that relied on unique molecular identifiers. TCRdb handled the public reads itself, with Q25 trimming in fastp and clone calling in MiXCR, and kept productive beta chains. Every entry covers one CDR3 protein and lists the most common genes and DNA from its rows. The sample table records about 420,000 distinct CDR3 sequences; approximately 10% of these occur just once. The top ten clonotypes cover roughly 6% of the sample. Sequencing was performed on PBMCs from the stem cell graft donor, taken from the stem cell graft. These receptor sequences come from a human donor who donated a stem cell graft to a child with acute myeloid leukemia.

This clonotype was seen a handful of times. This rearrangement joins TRBV29-1 to TRBJ1-1; possible D gene TRBD1, 5 bases. Trimming took off 6 bases at V and 1 base at J, with 12 bases between the two ends. This CDR3 is 13 amino acids long. Germline V gives CDR1 SQVTM, CDR2 ANQGSEA. The CDR3 sequence: CSVGSGQNTEAFF. The CDR3 bases are TGCAGCGTGGGGTCGGGGCAGAACACTGAAGCTTTCTTT. The variable domain in full, with the rest retrieved from reference TRBV29-1 and TRBJ1-1, is SAVISQKPSRDICQRGTSLTIQCQVDSQVTMMFWYRQQPGQSLTLIATANQGSEATYESGFVIDKFPISRPNLTFSTLTVSNMSPEDSSIYLCSVGSGQNTEAFFGQGTRLTVV.

The rearrangement links TRBV20-1 to TRBJ2-3; no reliable D call. Germline V gene data show CDR1 as DFQATT and CDR2 as SNEGSKA (reference sequence). The ends were cut back, 2 bases at V and 4 bases at J, with 10 bases in the middle. The CDR3 totals 13 residues. The CDR3 coding sequence is TGCAGTGCTAGAATACAGTTCCCAGATACGCAGTATTTT. Translating gives CSARIQFPDTQYF.

The chain links TRBV7-6 to TRBJ2-5, with 9 bases that match TRBD2. CDR1 and CDR2 (germline): SGHVS, FNYEAQ. CDR3 size: 16 residues. The junction had 12 bases not matched to a gene; V was cut back by 5 bases and J by 5 bases. CDR3 protein: CASSQERASGMETQYF. As DNA, the CDR3 is TGTGCCAGCAGCCAGGAGCGGGCTAGCGGGATGGAGACCCAGTACTTC.

CDR3: CASSLQGWELFF. The CDR3 region has the DNA TGTGCCAGCAGCCTCCAGGGGTGGGAGCTGTTTTTT. The rearrangement links TRBV7-2 to TRBJ2-2; maybe TRBD1 (6 bases). Between the trimmed V and J ends, which lost 5 bases and 9 bases, there was a span of 10 bases. Germline V lookup: CDR1 SGHTA, CDR2 FQGNSA. There are 12 residues in the CDR3.

This clonotype was seen a few times. This chain uses TRBV5-1 with TRBJ2-5, with D tentatively TRBD2 (7 bases). Trimming took off 4 bases at V and 1 base at J, with 11 bases between the two ends. From germline, CDR1 is SGHRS and CDR2 YFSETQ. The CDR3 has 14 residues. Here the CDR3 reads CASSQGGAQETQYF. CDR3 DNA: TGCGCCAGCAGCCAAGGGGGGGCCCAAGAGACCCAGTACTTC.

This clonotype was recorded a few times. This chain joins TRBV20-1 and TRBJ2-5, with D perhaps being TRBD1 or TRBD2 (5 bases each). The germline V gene has CDR1 DFQATT and CDR2 SNEGSKA (reference sequence). V was shortened by 6 bases and J by 5 bases, with 13 bases between the two germline ends. The CDR3 length is 12 residues. DNA for the CDR3: TGCAGTGCCGCTGGGGGTGGGGAGACCCAGTACTTC. This sequence encodes CSAAGGGETQYF.

This clonotype was recorded a few times. This sequence joins TRBV29-1 and TRBJ2-3; D is possibly TRBD1 or TRBD2 (5 bases each). Germline V gene sequence: CDR1 SQVTM, CDR2 ANQGSEA. The ends were cut back, 8 bases at V and 15 bases at J, with 15 bases in the middle. CDR3 length equals 9 residues. The CDR3 DNA is TGCAGCAAGCCCGGGACGAAATATTTT. Its translation is CSKPGTKYF.

J is TRBJ2-2 and V is TRBV5-1, with a possible D match to TRBD2 (5 bases). This CDR3 comprises 14 residues. Germline V lookup: CDR1 SGHRS, CDR2 YFSETQ. V was trimmed by 1 base and J by 7 bases, leaving 11 bases between them. Here the CDR3 DNA reads TGCGCCAGCAGCTTGAGGACGGGGAGCGGGGAGCTGTTTTTT. Amino acids: CASSLRTGSGELFF.

This clonotype was counted between two and nine times. The chain recombines TRBV5-1 with TRBJ1-1; D call uncertain. Germline CDR1 reads SGHRS; CDR2 reads YFSETQ. The CDR3 has 12 residues. V lost 1 base and J lost 3, with 4 bases in between. As DNA, the CDR3 is TGCGCCAGCAGCTTGTTGGACACTGAAGCTTTCTTT. Protein sequence: CASSLLDTEAFF.

This clonotype came up many times. This chain joins TRBV5-6 and TRBJ2-3; TRBD1 matches at 7 bases. The V and J ends lost 4 bases and 0 bases, in that order; junction bases with no gene match: 5. The germline V gene has CDR1 SGHDT and CDR2 YYEEEE. The CDR3 totals 15 residues. CDR3 DNA sequence: TGTGCCAGCAGCCCGGGACAGTCTAGCACAGATACGCAGTATTTT. This codes for CASSPGQSSTDTQYF.

To note about this clonotype: One end of the junction is discordant with germline, which a read error may explain. The chain has TRBV5-4 and TRBJ2-7; D may match TRBD1 or TRBD2 (5 bases each). The CDR3 covers 13 residues. Germline V gene sequence: CDR1 SGHNT, CDR2 YYREEE (reference sequence). The CDR3 bases are TGTGTCAGCAGCTCCCGTGGGGGTTACGAGCAGTACTTC. Translated, it gives CVSSSRGGYEQYF.

The sample holds a few counts of this clonotype. This chain links TRBV5-1 with TRBJ2-3; 9 bases map to TRBD2. The J segment lost 0 bases and the V segment lost 4 bases, leaving 6 bases of the junction unmatched. CDR3 length: 16 residues. Germline CDR1 and CDR2: SGHRS and YFSETQ. This CDR3 reads CASSQLGLASTDTQYF. The CDR3 coding sequence is TGCGCCAGCAGCCAATTGGGACTAGCTAGCACAGATACGCAGTATTTT.

This clonotype occurred a few times. V and J are TRBV3-1 and TRBJ2-7; D may correspond to TRBD1 or TRBD2 (7 bases each). The CDR3 runs 15 residues. Trimming cost V 1 base and J 3 bases, with 13 bases left between them. Germline V CDR1 and CDR2: LGHDT, YNNKEL (reference sequence). The CDR3 sequence is CASSQVQGGLYEQYF. The CDR3 DNA sequence: TGTGCCAGCAGCCAAGTCCAGGGGGGGCTCTACGAGCAGTACTTC.

This clonotype appeared many times. The rearrangement uses TRBV29-1 and TRBJ2-2; unclear D gene. Trimming shortened V by 6 bases and J by 1 base, and 6 bases separated the two germline ends. The CDR3 is 12 amino acids. Germline CDR1 SQVTM, CDR2 ANQGSEA. Here the CDR3 DNA reads TGCAGCGTAGTACAGAACACCGGGGAGCTGTTTTTT. Amino acids: CSVVQNTGELFF.

This clonotype was observed a handful of times. This rearrangement joins TRBV29-1 to TRBJ2-7, with TRBD1 matching 10 bases. This CDR3 region has 13 residues. Germline V gives CDR1 SQVTM, CDR2 ANQGSEA. With 8 bases clipped from V and 6 bases from J, the junction kept 10 bases outside the gene matches. CDR3 residues: CSRPGQGRFEQYV. The CDR3 DNA follows: TGCAGCCGACCGGGACAGGGGAGGTTCGAGCAGTACGTC.

This clonotype came up a few times. V usage is TRBV6-1 and J usage is TRBJ2-1; D not certain. Trimming left V 4 bases short and J 0 bases short, with 16 bases between. The germline V gene encodes CDR1 MNHNS and CDR2 SASEGT. CDR3 length equals 17 residues. Here the CDR3 reads CASSASGSPSSYNEQFF. The CDR3 nucleotides read TGTGCCAGCAGTGCTTCAGGCTCCCCGAGCTCCTACAATGAGCAGTTCTTC.

This chain connects TRBV2 to TRBJ2-4; no clear D gene. This CDR3 spans 14 amino acids. Germline values: CDR1 SNHLY, CDR2 FYNNEI. The V gene lost 4 bases and the J gene lost 0 bases, with 7 bases spanning the gap. CDR3 DNA sequence: TGTGCCAGCAGTGGCGAGCTAGCCAAAAACATTCAGTACTTC. Translated, it gives CASSGELAKNIQYF.

This clonotype was recorded many times. This chain connects TRBV11-1 to TRBJ2-1; TRBD2 matches at 15 bases. V was clipped by 5 bases and J by 0 bases; unmatched bases: 5. Germline CDR1 reads SGHAT; CDR2 reads FQDESV (reference sequence). CDR3 length: 18 residues. The CDR3 region is CASSTGLAGGGSYNEQFF. CDR3 DNA sequence: TGTGCCAGCAGCACAGGACTAGCGGGAGGGGGCTCCTACAATGAGCAGTTCTTC.